This entry lists 3 T cell receptor beta chains sequenced from one sample in a study of CD8 T cells in ankylosing spondylitis. One entry per CDR3 protein, called by TCRdb with MiXCR from the 5' RACE reads. The table lists 250,000 to 400,000 distinct CDR3 sequences, more than 9% of them singletons. The specimen sequenced was blood, either unsorted or a sorted T cell fraction (not recorded which). The source is a female donor with ankylosing spondylitis or in good health (not recorded which).

The V and J genes are TRBV20-1 and TRBJ2-7, with D perhaps matching TRBD1 (5 bases). Between the trimmed V and J ends, which lost 0 bases and 2 bases, there was a span of 11 bases. Germline V CDR1 and CDR2: DFQATT, SNEGSKA (reference sequence). The CDR3 spans 14 residues. CDR3 residues: CSARDFQGTYEQYF. The CDR3 region has the DNA TGCAGTGCTAGAGATTTCCAGGGTACCTACGAGCAGTACTTC.

This clonotype was picked up many times. Here the CDR3 reads CSVAGDRGRKTQYF. Written as DNA, the CDR3 is TGCAGCGTTGCCGGGGACAGGGGGCGTAAGACCCAGTACTTC. The gene calls are TRBV29-1 and TRBJ2-5; 12 bases map to TRBD1. Germline CDR1 is SQVTM and CDR2 is ANQGSEA. Trimming removed 4 bases from V and 6 bases from J; junction bases left unmatched: 6. The CDR3 sequence is 14 residues long.

This clonotype was picked up one time. The chain links TRBV10-3 to TRBJ2-7, with D possibly TRBD1 on 6 matching bases. The length of the CDR3 is 14 residues. Germline lookup yields CDR1 ENHRY and CDR2 SYGVKD. V was cut by 4 bases and J by 3 bases, with 13 bases left in between. CDR3 loop: CAISGRLTGYEQYF. CDR3 coding DNA: TGTGCCATCAGTGGACGCCTGACAGGCTACGAGCAGTACTTC.